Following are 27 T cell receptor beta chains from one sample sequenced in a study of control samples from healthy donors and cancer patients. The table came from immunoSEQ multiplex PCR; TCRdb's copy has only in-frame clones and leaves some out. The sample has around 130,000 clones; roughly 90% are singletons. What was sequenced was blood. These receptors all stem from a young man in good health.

CDR3 coding DNA: TGCGCCAGCAGCTACGGGACCCTTAATGAAAAACTGTTTTTT. It specifies CASSYGTLNEKLFF. The chain combines TRBV5-1 with TRBJ1-4, with D maybe TRBD1 (5 bases). V lost 3 bases, J lost 4 bases, and 10 bases lay in between. Germline V gives CDR1 SGHRS, CDR2 YFSETQ. The CDR3 is made up of 14 amino acids.

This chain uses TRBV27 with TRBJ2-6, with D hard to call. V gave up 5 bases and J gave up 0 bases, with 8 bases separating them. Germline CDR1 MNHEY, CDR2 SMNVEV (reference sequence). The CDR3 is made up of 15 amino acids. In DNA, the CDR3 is TGTGCCAGCAGTCACCTGTACTCTGGGGCCAACGTCCTGACTTTC. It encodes CASSHLYSGANVLTF.

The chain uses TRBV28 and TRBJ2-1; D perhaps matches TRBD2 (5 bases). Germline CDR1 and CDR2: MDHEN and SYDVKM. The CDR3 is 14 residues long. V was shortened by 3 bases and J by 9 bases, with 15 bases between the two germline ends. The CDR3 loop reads CASSLGLLEGEQFF. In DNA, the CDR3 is TGTGCCAGCAGTTTGGGCCTACTAGAGGGTGAGCAGTTCTTC.

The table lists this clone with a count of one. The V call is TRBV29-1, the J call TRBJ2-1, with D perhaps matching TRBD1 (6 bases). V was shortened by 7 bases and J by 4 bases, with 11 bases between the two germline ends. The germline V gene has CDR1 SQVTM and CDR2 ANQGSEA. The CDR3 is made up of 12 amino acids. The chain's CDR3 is CSARTEYNEQFF. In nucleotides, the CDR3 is TGCAGCGCTAGGACAGAATACAATGAGCAGTTCTTC.

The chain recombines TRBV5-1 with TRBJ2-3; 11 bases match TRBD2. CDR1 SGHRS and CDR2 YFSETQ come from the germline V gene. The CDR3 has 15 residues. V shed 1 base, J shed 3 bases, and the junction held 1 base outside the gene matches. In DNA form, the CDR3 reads TGCGCCAGCAGCTTGCCTAGCGGGGGGACAGATACGCAGTATTTT. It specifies CASSLPSGGTDTQYF.

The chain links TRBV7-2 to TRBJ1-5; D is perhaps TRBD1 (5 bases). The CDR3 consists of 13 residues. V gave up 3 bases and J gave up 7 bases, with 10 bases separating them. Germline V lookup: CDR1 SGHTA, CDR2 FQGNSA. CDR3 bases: TGTGCCAGCAGCTTCCTCAGGGAACAGCCCCAGCATTTT. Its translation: CASSFLREQPQHF.

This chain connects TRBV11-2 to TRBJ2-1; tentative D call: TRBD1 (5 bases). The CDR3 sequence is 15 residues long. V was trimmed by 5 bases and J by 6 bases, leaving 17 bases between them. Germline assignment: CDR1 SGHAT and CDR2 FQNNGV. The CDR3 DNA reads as TGTGCCAGCAGCCGTGGCAGGGTAGTTTTCAATGAGCAGTTCTTC. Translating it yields CASSRGRVVFNEQFF.

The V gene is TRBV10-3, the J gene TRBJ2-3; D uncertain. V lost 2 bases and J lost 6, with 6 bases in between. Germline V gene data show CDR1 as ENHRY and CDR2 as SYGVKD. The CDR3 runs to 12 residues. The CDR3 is CAISEVSDTQYF. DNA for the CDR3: TGTGCCATCAGTGAGGTCAGCGATACGCAGTATTTT.

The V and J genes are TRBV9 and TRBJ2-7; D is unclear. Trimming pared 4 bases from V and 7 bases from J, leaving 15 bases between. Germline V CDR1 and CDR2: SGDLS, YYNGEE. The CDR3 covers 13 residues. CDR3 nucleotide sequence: TGTGCCAGCAGCCCCCCTTTGATGAGGGAGCAGTACTTC. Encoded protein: CASSPPLMREQYF. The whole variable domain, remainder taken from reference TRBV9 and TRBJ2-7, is DSGVTQTPKHLITATGQRVTLRCSPRSGDLSVYWYQQSLDQGLQFLIQYYNGEERAKGNILERFSAQQFPDLHSELNLSSLELGDSALYFCASSPPLMREQYFGPGTRLTVT.

The CDR3 DNA sequence: TGTGCCAGTAGTAAAAACAGGGGGCTGGGTCCCGGGGAGCTGTTTTTT. Residues: CASSKNRGLGPGELFF. The chain employs TRBV19 and TRBJ2-2, with 9 bases identical to TRBD1. V dropped 4 bases and J dropped 6; count of bases not matched to a gene: 9. CDR1 and CDR2 from the germline V gene are LNHDA and SQIVND (reference sequence). The CDR3 is made up of 16 amino acids.

This chain's CDR3 is CASSSKGSSYNSPLHF. CDR3 in DNA: TGTGCCAGCAGCTCAAAGGGGAGCTCCTATAATTCACCCCTCCACTTT. This rearrangement joins TRBV5-4 to TRBJ1-6; weak D call: TRBD1 (5 bases). V was shortened by 3 bases and J by 0 bases, with 10 bases between the two germline ends. CDR1 and CDR2 (germline): SGHNT, YYREEE (reference sequence). This CDR3 region has 16 residues.

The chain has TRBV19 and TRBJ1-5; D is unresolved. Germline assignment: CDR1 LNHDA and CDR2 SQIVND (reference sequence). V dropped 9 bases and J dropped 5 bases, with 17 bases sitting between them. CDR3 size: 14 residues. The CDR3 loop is CASHDGLFHQPQHF. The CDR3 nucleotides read TGTGCCAGCCACGATGGGCTTTTCCATCAGCCCCAGCATTTT.

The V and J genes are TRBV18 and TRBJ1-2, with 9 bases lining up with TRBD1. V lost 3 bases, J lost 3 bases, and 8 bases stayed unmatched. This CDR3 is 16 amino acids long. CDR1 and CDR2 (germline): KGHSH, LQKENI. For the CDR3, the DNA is TGTGCCAGCTCACCGCCGGGACAGGGTCTCGACTATGGCTACACCTTC. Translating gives CASSPPGQGLDYGYTF.

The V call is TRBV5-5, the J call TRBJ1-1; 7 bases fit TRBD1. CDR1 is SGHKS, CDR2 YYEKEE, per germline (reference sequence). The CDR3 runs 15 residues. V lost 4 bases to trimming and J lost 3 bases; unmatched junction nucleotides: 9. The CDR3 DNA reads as TGTGCCAGCAGCCCGAGACAGGGTGGGGACACTGAAGCTTTCTTT. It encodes CASSPRQGGDTEAFF. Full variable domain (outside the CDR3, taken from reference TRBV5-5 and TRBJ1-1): DAGVTQSPTHLIKTRGQQVTLRCSPISGHKSVSWYQQVLGQGPQFIFQYYEKEERGRGNFPDRFSARQFPNYSSELNVNALLLGDSALYLCASSPRQGGDTEAFFGQGTRLTVV.

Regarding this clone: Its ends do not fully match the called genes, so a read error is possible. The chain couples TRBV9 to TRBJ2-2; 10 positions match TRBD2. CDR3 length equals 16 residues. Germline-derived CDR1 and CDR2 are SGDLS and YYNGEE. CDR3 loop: CARSGRAGVRTGELFF. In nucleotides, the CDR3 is TGTGCCCGCAGCGGGAGGGCGGGGGTCAGGACCGGGGAGCTGTTTTTT.

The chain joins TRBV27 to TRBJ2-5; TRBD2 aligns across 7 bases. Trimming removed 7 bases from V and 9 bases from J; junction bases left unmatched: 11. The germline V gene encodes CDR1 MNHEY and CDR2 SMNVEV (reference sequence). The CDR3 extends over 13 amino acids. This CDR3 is CASTPPSGKPQYF. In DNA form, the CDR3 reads TGTGCCAGCACTCCCCCCAGCGGGAAGCCCCAGTACTTC.

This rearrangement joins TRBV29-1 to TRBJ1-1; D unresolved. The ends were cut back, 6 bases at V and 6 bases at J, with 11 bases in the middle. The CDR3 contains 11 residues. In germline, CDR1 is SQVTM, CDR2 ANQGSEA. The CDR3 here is CSVQNLAEAFF. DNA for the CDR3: TGCAGCGTCCAAAACCTGGCTGAAGCTTTCTTT.

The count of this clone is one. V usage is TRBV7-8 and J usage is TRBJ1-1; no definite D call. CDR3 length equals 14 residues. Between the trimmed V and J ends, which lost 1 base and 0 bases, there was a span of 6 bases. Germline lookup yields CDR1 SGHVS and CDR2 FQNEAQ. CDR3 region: CASSLELMNTEAFF. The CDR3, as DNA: TGTGCCAGCAGCTTAGAGCTAATGAACACTGAAGCTTTCTTT.

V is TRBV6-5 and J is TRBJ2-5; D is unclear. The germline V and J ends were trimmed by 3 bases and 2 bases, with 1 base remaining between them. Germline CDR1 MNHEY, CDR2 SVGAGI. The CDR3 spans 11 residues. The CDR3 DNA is TGTGCCAGCAGTTATCAAGAGACCCAGTACTTC. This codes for CASSYQETQYF.

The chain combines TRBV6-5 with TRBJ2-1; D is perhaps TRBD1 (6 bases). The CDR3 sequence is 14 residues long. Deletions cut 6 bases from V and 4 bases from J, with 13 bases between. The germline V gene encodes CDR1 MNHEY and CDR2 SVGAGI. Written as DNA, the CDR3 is TGTGCCAGCAGAACTCAACAGGGATACAATGAGCAGTTCTTC. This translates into CASRTQQGYNEQFF.

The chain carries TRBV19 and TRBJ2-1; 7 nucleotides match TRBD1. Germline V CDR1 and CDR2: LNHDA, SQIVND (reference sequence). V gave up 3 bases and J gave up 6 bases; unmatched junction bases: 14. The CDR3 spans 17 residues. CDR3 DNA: TGTGCCAGTAGTATCGGTTCGGGTGGGCCAGGGGGCAATGAGCAGTTCTTC. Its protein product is CASSIGSGGPGGNEQFF. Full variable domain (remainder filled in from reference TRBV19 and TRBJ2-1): DGGITQSPKYLFRKEGQNVTLSCEQNLNHDAMYWYRQDPGQGLRLIYYSQIVNDFQKGDIAEGYSVSREKKESFPLTVTSAQKNPTAFYLCASSIGSGGPGGNEQFFGPGTRLTVL.

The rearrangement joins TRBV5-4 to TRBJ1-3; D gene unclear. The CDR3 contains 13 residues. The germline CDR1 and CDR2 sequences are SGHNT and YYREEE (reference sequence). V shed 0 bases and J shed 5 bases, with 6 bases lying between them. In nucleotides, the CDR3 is TGTGCCAGCAGCTTGGACGGAAGAAACACCATATATTTT. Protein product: CASSLDGRNTIYF.

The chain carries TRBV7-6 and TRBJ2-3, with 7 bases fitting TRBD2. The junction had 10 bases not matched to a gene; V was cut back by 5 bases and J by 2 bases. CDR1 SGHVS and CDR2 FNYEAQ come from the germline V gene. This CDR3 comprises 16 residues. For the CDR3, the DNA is TGTGCCAGCAGCGCGTACAGCGGGATGGCCACAGATACGCAGTATTTT. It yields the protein CASSAYSGMATDTQYF.

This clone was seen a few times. CDR3 amino acids: CATQQGRGYTF. The CDR3 DNA is TGTGCCACGCAACAGGGTCGAGGCTACACCTTC. This chain connects TRBV27 to TRBJ1-2, with D perhaps TRBD1 (6 bases). This CDR3 comprises 11 residues. The germline V gene has CDR1 MNHEY and CDR2 SMNVEV (reference sequence). V lost 10 bases to trimming and J lost 8 bases, with 14 bases between them.

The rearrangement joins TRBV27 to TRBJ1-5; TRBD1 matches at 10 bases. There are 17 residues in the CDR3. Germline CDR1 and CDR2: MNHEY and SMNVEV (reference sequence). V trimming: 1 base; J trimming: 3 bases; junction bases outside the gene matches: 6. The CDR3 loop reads CASSLYGDRGFNQPQHF. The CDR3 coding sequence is TGTGCCAGCAGTTTATACGGGGACAGGGGCTTCAATCAGCCCCAGCATTTT.

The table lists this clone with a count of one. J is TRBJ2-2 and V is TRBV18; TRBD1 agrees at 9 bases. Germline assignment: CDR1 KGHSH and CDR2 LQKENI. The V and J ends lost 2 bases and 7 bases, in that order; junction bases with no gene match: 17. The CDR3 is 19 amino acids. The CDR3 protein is CASSPALISRTGEDGELFF. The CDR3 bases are TGTGCCAGCTCACCAGCTCTGATAAGTCGGACAGGGGAAGACGGGGAGCTGTTTTTT.

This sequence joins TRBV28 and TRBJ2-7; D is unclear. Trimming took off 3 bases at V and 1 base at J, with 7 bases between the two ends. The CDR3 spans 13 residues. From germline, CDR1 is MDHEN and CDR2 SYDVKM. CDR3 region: CASSFPQSYEQYF. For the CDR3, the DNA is TGTGCCAGCAGTTTCCCCCAATCCTACGAGCAGTACTTC.